Following are 8 T cell receptor beta chains from one sample sequenced in a study of T cell responses to AZD1222 COVID-19 vaccine. Produced via immunoSEQ multiplex PCR; TCRdb's table is partial and in-frame only. The sample has approximately 150,000 clones, 80% to 90% seen once. The specimen was peripheral blood, collected on day 0 of AZD1222 vaccination. The receptors were gathered from an adult in good health.

This rearrangement joins TRBV6-5 to TRBJ2-1; 8 bases map to TRBD1. Trimming removed 0 bases from V and 6 bases from J; junction bases left unmatched: 7. Germline V gene lookup returns CDR1 MNHEY and CDR2 SVGAGI. The CDR3 covers 16 residues. The CDR3 loop reads CASSYSRTGPVNEQFF. The CDR3 region has the DNA TGTGCCAGCAGTTACTCAAGGACAGGGCCGGTCAATGAGCAGTTCTTC.

The chain has TRBV18 and TRBJ2-1; D unclear. From germline, CDR1 is KGHSH and CDR2 LQKENI. The CDR3 runs 12 residues. Deletions cut 8 bases from V and 8 bases from J, with 13 bases between. This CDR3 is CASHDLDDEQFF. The DNA for the CDR3 is TGTGCCAGCCACGATCTAGACGATGAGCAGTTCTTC.

The genes are TRBV28 and TRBJ1-2; D is ambiguous. Trimming pared 5 bases from V and 5 bases from J, leaving 9 bases between. Germline values: CDR1 MDHEN, CDR2 SYDVKM. This CDR3 spans 12 amino acids. The CDR3 protein is CASSLPQYGYTF. DNA of the CDR3: TGTGCCAGCAGTCTCCCCCAATATGGCTACACCTTC.

A remark on this clone: Mismatch with germline at one junction end may stem from a read error. V gene TRBV4-1 combines with J gene TRBJ2-7, with 11 positions matching TRBD2. Germline V gives CDR1 MGHRA, CDR2 YSYEKL. This CDR3 comprises 15 residues. The CDR3 is CASRQIAGGPYEQYF. CDR3 DNA sequence: TGCGCCAGCCGCCAAATAGCGGGAGGGCCCTACGAGCAGTACTTC.

This clone was picked up a small number of times. This chain joins TRBV11-3 and TRBJ1-2; D call uncertain. This CDR3 region has 18 residues. V was pared by 3 bases and J by 0 bases, with 20 bases between. Germline CDR1 is SGHNT and CDR2 is YENEEA. The CDR3 is CASSFGQFQANTNYGYTF. CDR3 DNA sequence: TGTGCCAGCAGCTTTGGGCAATTTCAGGCAAATACTAACTATGGCTACACCTTC.

This chain connects TRBV3-1 (or the pseudogene TRBV3-2) to TRBJ1-6; D remains unclear. V gave up 1 base and J gave up 7 bases, with 11 bases separating them. Germline assignment: CDR1 LGHDT and CDR2 YNNKEL (reference sequence). CDR3 size: 15 residues. The CDR3 is CASSQVWRANSPLHF. The CDR3 DNA reads as TGTGCCAGCAGCCAAGTCTGGCGGGCAAATTCACCCCTCCACTTT.

This chain links TRBV27 with TRBJ2-7, with D possibly being TRBD2 (5 bases). Trimming cost V 1 base and J 1 base, with 8 bases left between them. The CDR3 is made up of 14 amino acids. Germline-derived CDR1 and CDR2 are MNHEY and SMNVEV (reference sequence). The CDR3 loop is CASSLFPGSYEQYF. CDR3 DNA sequence: TGTGCCAGCAGTTTATTTCCGGGGTCCTACGAGCAGTACTTC.

The chain combines TRBV19 with TRBJ1-1; TRBD1 aligns across 11 bases. Germline CDR1 LNHDA, CDR2 SQIVND (reference sequence). With 6 bases clipped from V and 8 bases from J, the junction kept 5 bases outside the gene matches. The CDR3 consists of 13 residues. The CDR3 region is CASRLDRGREAFF. The CDR3, as DNA: TGTGCCAGTAGACTGGACAGGGGGCGAGAAGCTTTCTTT.